This entry lists 24 T cell receptor beta chains sequenced from one sample in a study of blood T cell repertoires in COVID-19. Measured with immunoSEQ multiplex PCR; TCRdb has only the in-frame clones, and not every one. The table shows around 200,000 clones, with about 81% occurring only once. Sequencing was carried out using peripheral blood. Source of these receptors: a man aged 25 to 40 with active or convalescent COVID-19.

This sequence joins TRBV19 and TRBJ1-5; the D gene is possibly TRBD1 (6 bases). CDR3 length: 14 amino acids. Germline loops: CDR1 LNHDA, CDR2 SQIVND (reference sequence). Trimming stripped 7 bases from V and 4 bases from J, with 14 bases between. The CDR3 DNA is TGTGCCAGTACCTTAGGGGGGGGAAATCAGCCCCAGCATTTT. Protein sequence: CASTLGGGNQPQHF.

This clone was observed once. The chain uses TRBV19 and TRBJ2-2, with TRBD1 matching 12 bases. J was trimmed by 4 bases and V by 1 base; bases with no gene match: 13. Germline assignment: CDR1 LNHDA and CDR2 SQIVND (reference sequence). The CDR3 sequence is 20 residues long. CDR3 in amino acids: CASSIGGQGAPRSSTGELFF. The CDR3 nucleotides read TGTGCCAGTAGTATAGGGGGACAGGGGGCGCCTAGGTCGTCCACCGGGGAGCTGTTTTTT.

V gene TRBV5-1 combines with J gene TRBJ1-1, with TRBD1 as a possible D gene (6 bases). CDR1 SGHRS and CDR2 YFSETQ come from the germline V gene. The CDR3 loop spans 14 amino acids. V was pared by 3 bases and J by 7 bases, with 16 bases between. CDR3 coding DNA: TGCGCCAGCAGCTCGGACAGTGCACGGGGTGAAGCTTTCTTT. Protein product: CASSSDSARGEAFF.

The V gene is TRBV29-1, the J gene TRBJ1-2; 8 positions match TRBD1. V was clipped by 1 base and J by 8 bases; unmatched bases: 6. The CDR3 runs to 13 residues. CDR1 is SQVTM, CDR2 ANQGSEA, per germline. CDR3 sequence reads: CSVEGTGGLGYTF. CDR3 sequence (DNA): TGCAGCGTTGAAGGTACAGGGGGTCTGGGCTACACCTTC.

The rearrangement uses TRBV15 and TRBJ1-2; D is perhaps TRBD1 (5 bases). Trimming shortened V by 5 bases and J by 1 base, and 14 bases separated the two germline ends. In germline, CDR1 is LNHNV, CDR2 YYDKDF (reference sequence). The CDR3 contains 15 residues. CDR3: CATSLNLDSNYGYTF. CDR3 DNA sequence: TGTGCCACCAGCCTTAACCTTGACAGTAACTATGGCTACACCTTC.

The genes are TRBV24-1 and TRBJ1-2; D perhaps matches TRBD1 (6 bases). The germline V and J ends were trimmed by 3 bases and 7 bases, with 14 bases remaining between them. This CDR3 has 14 amino acids. Per the germline V gene, CDR1 is KGHDR and CDR2 is SFDVKD. In DNA, the CDR3 is TGTGCCACCAGTGATGACAACAGGGCTTTTGGCTACACCTTC. Protein sequence: CATSDDNRAFGYTF.

The chain couples TRBV6-7 to TRBJ2-3; tentatively, D is TRBD2 (6 bases). TRBV6-7 is filed as an ORF, its function uncertain. This CDR3 contains 19 residues. Trimming cost V 2 bases and J 5 bases, with 26 bases left between them. The CDR3 region has the DNA TGTGCCAGCAGTTACGGATCCCTGGCGGGGAAGGTGGTAAGAGATACGCAGTATTTT. This codes for CASSYGSLAGKVVRDTQYF.

The chain couples TRBV10-3 to TRBJ2-7; D perhaps matches TRBD2 (5 bases). Germline V gives CDR1 ENHRY, CDR2 SYGVKD. V dropped 6 bases and J dropped 2 bases, with 8 bases sitting between them. The CDR3 has 12 residues. The CDR3 DNA sequence: TGTGCCATCAGCCAGGAGGCCTACGAGCAGTACTTC. This codes for CAISQEAYEQYF.

The chain links TRBV29-1 to TRBJ2-1; 7 positions agree with TRBD2. The J segment lost 8 bases and the V segment lost 4 bases, leaving 11 bases of the junction unmatched. This CDR3 is 14 amino acids long. Germline lookup yields CDR1 SQVTM and CDR2 ANQGSEA. This chain's CDR3 is CSVGMSGGRYEQFF. The CDR3, as DNA: TGCAGCGTTGGTATGTCGGGGGGACGCTATGAGCAGTTCTTC.

The chain recombines TRBV6-5 with TRBJ1-2, with 9 bases aligning to TRBD1. Germline V gene lookup returns CDR1 MNHEY and CDR2 SVGAGI. Germline trimming cut 5 bases from V and 8 bases from J; bases unmatched to any gene: 6. CDR3 length: 13 amino acids. The CDR3 bases are TGTGCCAGCAGTCTACAGGGGGCGGGAGGCTACACCTTC. This gives the protein CASSLQGAGGYTF.

The count of this clone is one. V usage is TRBV14 and J usage is TRBJ2-2, with D perhaps TRBD1 (6 bases). Germline assignment: CDR1 SGHDN and CDR2 FVKESK. V was trimmed by 2 bases and J by 2 bases, leaving 12 bases between them. The CDR3 runs to 16 residues. The CDR3 here is CASSQPGTLNTGELFF. For the CDR3, the DNA is TGTGCCAGCAGCCAACCCGGGACACTTAACACCGGGGAGCTGTTTTTT.

The rearrangement uses TRBV6-1 and TRBJ1-6; no definite D call. The V gene lost 4 bases and the J gene lost 6 bases, with 16 bases spanning the gap. Per the germline V gene, CDR1 is MNHNS and CDR2 is SASEGT. This CDR3 spans 16 amino acids. The DNA for the CDR3 is TGTGCCAGCAGTGTCCTCCGGGGAGTAGTTAATTCACCCCTCCACTTT. Translated, it gives CASSVLRGVVNSPLHF.

DNA for the CDR3: TGTGCCAGTAGTATAGATCGTAGCGGGACAGATACGCAGTATTTT. It encodes CASSIDRSGTDTQYF. This chain links TRBV19 with TRBJ2-3; 7 nucleotides match TRBD2. Germline V lookup: CDR1 LNHDA, CDR2 SQIVND (reference sequence). The V segment lost 0 bases and the J segment 3 bases; nucleotides outside the gene matches: 3. The CDR3 runs to 15 residues.

The chain carries TRBV19 and TRBJ1-5; no clear D gene. Germline values: CDR1 LNHDA, CDR2 SQIVND (reference sequence). The CDR3 covers 13 residues. The V gene lost 8 bases and the J gene lost 2 bases, with 10 bases spanning the gap. CDR3 amino acids: CASAGDGNQPQHF. CDR3 DNA sequence: TGTGCCAGTGCCGGAGACGGCAATCAGCCCCAGCATTTT.

This clone was seen once. The V gene is TRBV18, the J gene TRBJ2-6; a weak D match, TRBD1 (7 bases). The germline V and J ends were trimmed by 3 bases and 2 bases, with 17 bases remaining between them. Germline V CDR1 and CDR2: KGHSH, LQKENI. CDR3 length: 18 amino acids. The CDR3 region has the DNA TGTGCCAGCTCACCCCTGGAGGGGGCGCAGACTGGGGCCAACGTCCTGACTTTC. Its protein is CASSPLEGAQTGANVLTF.

V usage is TRBV5-1 and J usage is TRBJ2-1, with a tentative D call TRBD1 (6 bases). Germline V gene sequence: CDR1 SGHRS, CDR2 YFSETQ. V was trimmed by 0 bases and J by 8 bases, leaving 15 bases between them. This CDR3 is built from 15 residues. CDR3 coding DNA: TGCGCCAGCAGCTTGGAGACAGGTTTCACCTATGAGCAGTTCTTC. Protein product: CASSLETGFTYEQFF.

The chain couples TRBV6-2 or TRBV6-3 to TRBJ2-7; a weak D match, TRBD1 (6 bases). CDR1 is MNHEY and CDR2 is SVGEGT in the germline V gene. With 5 bases removed from V and 2 bases from J, the gap between germline ends came to 13 bases. This CDR3 comprises 14 residues. CDR3 in DNA: TGTGCCAGCAGTCCCGGGACACTCACCTACGAGCAGTACTTC. It is translated as CASSPGTLTYEQYF.

The gene calls are TRBV4-1 and TRBJ2-3; 11 nucleotides agree with TRBD2. V trimming: 2 bases; J trimming: 6 bases; junction bases outside the gene matches: 13. CDR3 length: 18 amino acids. CDR1 MGHRA and CDR2 YSYEKL come from the germline V gene. The CDR3 DNA sequence: TGCGCCAGCAGCCAACCCTATAGCGGGGGGGCCCAAGACGATACGCAGTATTTT. As protein: CASSQPYSGGAQDDTQYF.

The V and J genes are TRBV23-1 and TRBJ2-7; TRBD1 might be the D (6 bases). TRBV23-1 is reported as an ORF; its role is uncertain. The CDR3 has 13 amino acids. With 6 bases removed from V and 4 bases from J, the gap between germline ends came to 13 bases. CDR3 loop: CASRRTECYEQYV. The CDR3, as DNA: TGCGCCAGCAGGAGGACAGAGTGTTACGAGCAGTACGTC.

The V gene is TRBV12-3 or TRBV12-4, the J gene TRBJ2-7; D is uncertain. V lost 5 bases and J 5 bases, leaving 13 bases between the germline ends. This CDR3 has 13 amino acids. DNA for the CDR3: TGTGCCAGCAGTCCCTCGGGTGGCAACGAGCAGTACTTC. Its protein product is CASSPSGGNEQYF.

The rearrangement uses TRBV7-3 and TRBJ2-1; 9 nucleotides agree with TRBD2. The germline V gene has CDR1 SGHTA and CDR2 FQGTGA. The CDR3 consists of 18 residues. Unmatched junction bases numbered 12, after V lost 3 bases and J lost 3 bases. The DNA of the CDR3 is TGTGCCAGCAGCTTGTTCCAGCGGGGGGCCTCCTTCTACAATGAGCAGTTCTTC. Residues: CASSLFQRGASFYNEQFF.

The chain uses TRBV19 and TRBJ1-6; TRBD1 aligns across 9 bases. The germline gives CDR1 LNHDA, CDR2 SQIVND (reference sequence). The CDR3 spans 16 residues. Trimming cost V 5 bases and J 7 bases; bases outside gene matches: 9. CDR3 DNA: TGTGCCAGTAGTCCCTCTGGGACAGGGCACAATTCACCCCTCCACTTT. This encodes CASSPSGTGHNSPLHF.

The chain recombines TRBV7-9 with TRBJ2-7; 10 nucleotides agree with TRBD1. This CDR3 region has 15 residues. The V segment lost 4 bases and the J segment 3 bases; nucleotides outside the gene matches: 6. CDR1 is SEHNR and CDR2 is FQNEAQ in the germline V gene (reference sequence). The CDR3 loop reads CASSSPGTGDYEQYV. The CDR3 DNA is TGTGCCAGCAGCTCTCCAGGGACAGGGGACTACGAGCAGTACGTC.

This clone was picked up a small number of times. The V gene is TRBV2, the J gene TRBJ1-2, with D maybe TRBD1 (5 bases). The V gene's germline CDR1 is SNHLY and CDR2 FYNNEI. The V and J ends lost 7 bases and 8 bases respectively, with 17 bases between them. The length of the CDR3 is 13 residues. The CDR3 nucleotides read TGTGCCAGCATCGCTGGGGGGGACGGCGGCTACACCTTC. It is translated as CASIAGGDGGYTF.